This T cell receptor (beta chain) was sequenced for a study of blood T cell repertoires in COVID-19. For the study at large: The study drew acute and convalescent COVID-19 samples from the United States, Italy and Spain. PBMCs, B-cell-depleted T cells, or T cells were the source of the cDNA or gDNA that made up the material.

Original processing notes: The assay estimated nucleated cells by amplifying reference gene primers. The assay was immunoSEQ multiplex PCR, and TCRdb's table has in-frame clones only and misses some. D and trimming were read from the DNA, whereas the V and J calls and clone size are those reported in that table. This sample yields about 190,000 clones, of which around 83% are seen a single time; approximately 6.2% belongs to the top ten. CDR1 and CDR2 from the germline V gene are MNHEY and SMNVEV (reference sequence). CDR3 length: 16 residues. Trimming removed 8 bases from V and 2 bases from J; junction bases left unmatched: 13.

The rearrangement links TRBV27 to TRBJ2-7, with TRBD1 matching over 9 bases. The TCR sequence derives from a woman in her thirties or forties with acute or convalescent COVID-19. The sample comprised peripheral blood. The CDR3 bases are TGTGCCAGCCTCGGACAGGGGCGTTCCCACCCCTACGAGCAGTACTTC. Encoded protein: CASLGQGRSHPYEQYF.